This TCR beta chain was obtained from a study of T cell responses to AZD1222 COVID-19 vaccine. TCRdb's table, derived via immunoSEQ multiplex PCR, lists solely in-frame clones and lacks some. Among roughly 200,000 clones, roughly 88% were seen once, and the ten largest hold around 8%. Germline CDR1 reads SEHNR; CDR2 reads FQNEAQ (reference sequence). V was clipped by 5 bases and J by 2 bases; unmatched bases: 9. The CDR3 runs 16 residues. The chain uses TRBV7-9 and TRBJ2-3, with 8 bases fitting TRBD1. This TCR was recovered from an adult in good health. The sample was peripheral blood, taken on day 0 of AZD1222 vaccination. CDR3 sequence: CASSTTGTGHTDTQYF. Written as DNA, the CDR3 is TGTGCCAGCAGCACTACCGGGACAGGTCACACAGATACGCAGTATTTT.